Listed here are 18 T cell receptor beta chains from one sample, sequenced in a study of technical replicates of blood from a few donors. Measured with immunoSEQ multiplex PCR; TCRdb has only the in-frame clones, and not every one. The profile shows fewer than 85,000 clones, about 95% of them singletons. The sample taken for sequencing was T cells isolated from PBMCs. Receptors originate from a human donor in good health.

This chain connects TRBV19 to TRBJ2-1; no reliable D call. The germline V gene has CDR1 LNHDA and CDR2 SQIVND (reference sequence). V was trimmed by 5 bases and J by 7 bases, leaving 12 bases between them. This CDR3 is 13 amino acids long. DNA of the CDR3: TGTGCCAGTAGTGATCAGATCGTGAATGAGCAGTTCTTC. The encoded protein is CASSDQIVNEQFF.

This chain links TRBV29-1 with TRBJ1-2; possibly TRBD1 for D (6 bases). Germline V gene sequence: CDR1 SQVTM, CDR2 ANQGSEA. This CDR3 spans 13 amino acids. V dropped 1 base and J dropped 8 bases, with 14 bases sitting between them. The CDR3 protein is CSVEVQGWGGYTF. The CDR3, as DNA: TGCAGCGTTGAAGTCCAGGGGTGGGGAGGCTACACCTTC.

The V call is TRBV27, the J call TRBJ2-5; the D is unclear. V lost 5 bases and J 3 bases, leaving 7 bases between the germline ends. In germline, CDR1 is MNHEY, CDR2 SMNVEV (reference sequence). CDR3 length equals 12 residues. In nucleotides, the CDR3 is TGTGCCAGCAGTCTAGAGGAAGAGACCCAGTACTTC. Protein sequence: CASSLEEETQYF.

The chain carries TRBV29-1 and TRBJ1-2; possible D gene TRBD1, 5 bases. CDR3 length: 13 residues. V lost 5 bases to trimming and J lost 2 bases, with 12 bases between them. Germline loops: CDR1 SQVTM, CDR2 ANQGSEA. Written as DNA, the CDR3 is TGCAGCGTTCGAGATAGGGGCAACTATGGCTACACCTTC. This translates into CSVRDRGNYGYTF.

The J gene is TRBJ2-1, the V gene TRBV6-6, with TRBD2 matching 13 bases. CDR1 is MNHNY and CDR2 is SVGAGI in the germline V gene (reference sequence). The CDR3 consists of 16 residues. V gave up 3 bases and J gave up 5 bases; unmatched junction bases: 4. The CDR3 nucleotides read TGTGCCAGCAGTTATCTCGGGACTAGCGGGAACAATGAGCAGTTCTTC. It encodes CASSYLGTSGNNEQFF.

The chain uses TRBV5-4 and TRBJ2-5, with TRBD1 matching over 10 bases. CDR3 size: 14 residues. Germline-derived CDR1 and CDR2 are SGHNT and YYREEE (reference sequence). Trimming removed 4 bases from V and 5 bases from J; junction bases left unmatched: 5. CDR3 protein: CASSRDRGLETQYF. Here the CDR3 DNA reads TGTGCCAGCAGCCGGGACAGGGGCCTGGAGACCCAGTACTTC.

The chain recombines TRBV25-1 with TRBJ2-1; 15 bases match TRBD2. Trimming cost V 3 bases and J 8 bases; bases outside gene matches: 5. Germline-derived CDR1 and CDR2 are MGHDK and SYGVNS. The CDR3 has 16 residues. The DNA for the CDR3 is TGTGCCAGCAGTGACGGGACTAGCGGGAGGATCGATGAGCAGTTCTTC. Translated: CASSDGTSGRIDEQFF.

Only one count was recorded for this clone. This chain links TRBV11-3 with TRBJ1-2; D is ambiguous. The CDR3 is 13 amino acids. Germline V gene lookup returns CDR1 SGHNT and CDR2 YENEEA. The V end was cut by 1 base, the J end by 6 bases, with 9 bases between. This CDR3 is CASSLVFGNGYTF. The CDR3 DNA reads TGTGCCAGCAGCTTAGTTTTTGGCAATGGCTACACCTTC.

The chain is built from TRBV6-5 and TRBJ1-4; 10 bases align to TRBD1. Trimming cost V 4 bases and J 8 bases; bases outside gene matches: 10. The germline CDR1 and CDR2 sequences are MNHEY and SVGAGI. This CDR3 comprises 16 residues. CDR3 residues: CASSSPGTGAQEKLFF. The CDR3 coding sequence is TGTGCCAGCAGTTCCCCCGGGACAGGGGCGCAGGAAAAACTGTTTTTT.

The J gene is TRBJ1-1, the V gene TRBV11-3, with D unclear. CDR1 is SGHNT, CDR2 YENEEA, per germline. This CDR3 comprises 12 residues. The V end was cut by 7 bases, the J end by 3 bases, with 9 bases between. This chain's CDR3 is CASTQKDTEAFF. Written as DNA, the CDR3 is TGTGCCAGCACCCAGAAAGACACTGAAGCTTTCTTT.

The chain combines TRBV27 with TRBJ1-2; weak D call: TRBD1 (5 bases). The CDR3 is 14 residues long. V lost 2 bases and J lost 2, with 9 bases in between. Germline V gene lookup returns CDR1 MNHEY and CDR2 SMNVEV (reference sequence). This CDR3 reads CASSLGAGNYGYTF. CDR3 sequence (DNA): TGTGCCAGCAGTTTAGGGGCAGGCAACTATGGCTACACCTTC.

V and J are TRBV30 and TRBJ2-5, with no clear D. Trimming took 5 bases from V and 2 from J, leaving 18 bases between them. This CDR3 is built from 15 residues. Germline lookup yields CDR1 GTSNPN and CDR2 SVGIG (reference sequence). The CDR3 region has the DNA TGTGCCTGGGAACGCGCTTCGGGTGTACAAGAGACCCAGTACTTC. Translated: CAWERASGVQETQYF.

This chain joins TRBV18 and TRBJ2-3, with 14 bases fitting TRBD2. This CDR3 has 18 amino acids. Germline V gene data show CDR1 as KGHSH and CDR2 as LQKENI. V gave up 3 bases and J gave up 0 bases; unmatched junction bases: 5. The DNA for the CDR3 is TGTGCCAGCTCACCGACTAGCGGGAGGGCCTTTAGCACAGATACGCAGTATTTT. Its translation is CASSPTSGRAFSTDTQYF.

The chain recombines TRBV4-1 with TRBJ1-1; no firm D call. The germline V gene encodes CDR1 MGHRA and CDR2 YSYEKL. This CDR3 contains 16 residues. The V end lost 1 base, the J end lost 0 bases, and 12 bases lay between the germline ends. The CDR3 coding sequence is TGCGCCAGCAGCCAAGTGAGACTGAATATGAACACTGAAGCTTTCTTT. Translated: CASSQVRLNMNTEAFF.

This clone turned up a few times. V usage is TRBV18 and J usage is TRBJ1-6; the D gene is possibly TRBD1 (6 bases). Germline V gene sequence: CDR1 KGHSH, CDR2 LQKENI. The CDR3 sequence is 17 residues long. Trimming took off 3 bases at V and 8 bases at J, with 20 bases between the two ends. The CDR3 sequence is CASSPLGGSRSDSPLHF. CDR3 DNA: TGTGCCAGCTCACCCCTTGGGGGCAGCCGATCCGATTCACCCCTCCACTTT. Based on the CDR3 plus reference TRBV18 and TRBJ1-6, the full variable domain is NAGVMQNPRHLVRRRGQEARLRCSPMKGHSHVYWYRQLPEEGLKFMVYLQKENIIDESGMPKERFSAEFPKEGPSILRIQQVVRGDSAAYFCASSPLGGSRSDSPLHFGNGTRLTVT.

CDR3 residues: CASSQERQGSPDTQYF. The CDR3 DNA reads as TGCGCCAGCAGCCAAGAACGACAGGGGTCCCCAGATACGCAGTATTTT. The V call is TRBV4-1, the J call TRBJ2-3, with TRBD1 matching over 8 bases. Per germline, CDR1 MGHRA and CDR2 YSYEKL. The CDR3 is made up of 16 amino acids. The ends lost 0 bases at V and 4 bases at J; junction bases unmatched: 6.

This clone appeared a single time. V and J are TRBV6-1 and TRBJ1-5; D not certain. Trimming left V 1 base short and J 7 bases short, with 8 bases between. Germline assignment: CDR1 MNHNS and CDR2 SASEGT. This CDR3 is built from 13 residues. The CDR3 coding sequence is TGTGCCAGCAGTGAAGTCCCAGCGCAGCCCCAGCATTTT. Amino acids: CASSEVPAQPQHF.

The chain has TRBV19 and TRBJ2-1; TRBD2 matches 9 bases. Trimming cost V 6 bases and J 7 bases; bases outside gene matches: 7. The CDR3 totals 14 residues. Germline lookup yields CDR1 LNHDA and CDR2 SQIVND (reference sequence). The chain's CDR3 is CASRTGTSSNEQFF. The CDR3 DNA follows: TGTGCCAGTAGAACCGGGACTAGCAGTAATGAGCAGTTCTTC.